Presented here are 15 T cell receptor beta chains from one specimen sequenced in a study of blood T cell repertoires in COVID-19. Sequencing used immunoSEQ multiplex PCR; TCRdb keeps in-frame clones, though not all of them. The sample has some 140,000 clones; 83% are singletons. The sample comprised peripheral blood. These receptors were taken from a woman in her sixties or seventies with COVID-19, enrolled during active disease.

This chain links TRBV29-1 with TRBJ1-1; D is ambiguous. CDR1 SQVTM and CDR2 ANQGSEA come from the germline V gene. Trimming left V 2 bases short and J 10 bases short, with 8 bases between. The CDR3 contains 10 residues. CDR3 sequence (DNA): TGCAGCGTTGAAACGGCGGGAGCTTTCTTT. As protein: CSVETAGAFF.

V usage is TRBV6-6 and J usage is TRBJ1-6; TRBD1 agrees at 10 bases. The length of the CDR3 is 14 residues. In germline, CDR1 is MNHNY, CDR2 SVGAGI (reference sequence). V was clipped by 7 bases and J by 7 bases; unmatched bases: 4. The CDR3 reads CASTGQGGNSPLHF. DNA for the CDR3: TGTGCCAGCACAGGACAGGGGGGAAATTCACCCCTCCACTTT.

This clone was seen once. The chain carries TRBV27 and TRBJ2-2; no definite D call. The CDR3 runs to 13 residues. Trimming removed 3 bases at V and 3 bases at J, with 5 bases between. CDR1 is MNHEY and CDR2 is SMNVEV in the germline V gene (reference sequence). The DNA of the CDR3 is TGTGCCAGCAGTTTTAGTGACACCGGGGAGCTGTTTTTT. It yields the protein CASSFSDTGELFF.

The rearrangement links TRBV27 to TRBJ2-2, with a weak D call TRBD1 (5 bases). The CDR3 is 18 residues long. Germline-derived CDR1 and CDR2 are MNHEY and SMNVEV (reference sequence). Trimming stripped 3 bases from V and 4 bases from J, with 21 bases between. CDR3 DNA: TGTGCCAGCAGTTTTGGATTTCAGGGTGGGATCGGCACCGGGGAGCTGTTTTTT. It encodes CASSFGFQGGIGTGELFF.

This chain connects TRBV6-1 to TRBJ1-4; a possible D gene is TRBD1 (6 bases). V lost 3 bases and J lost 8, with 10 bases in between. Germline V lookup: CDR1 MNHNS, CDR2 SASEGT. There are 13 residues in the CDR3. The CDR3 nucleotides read TGTGCCAGCAGTGACAGGGGAAGGGAAAAACTGTTTTTT. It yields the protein CASSDRGREKLFF.

CDR3 nucleotide sequence: TGTGCCAGCAGCCCCTACGGAGGGACTGAAAAACTGTTTTTT. It is translated as CASSPYGGTEKLFF. The gene calls are TRBV9 and TRBJ1-4, with a weak D call TRBD1 (5 bases). This CDR3 is built from 14 residues. Germline V gene data show CDR1 as SGDLS and CDR2 as YYNGEE. The V and J ends lost 4 bases and 7 bases respectively, with 14 bases between them.

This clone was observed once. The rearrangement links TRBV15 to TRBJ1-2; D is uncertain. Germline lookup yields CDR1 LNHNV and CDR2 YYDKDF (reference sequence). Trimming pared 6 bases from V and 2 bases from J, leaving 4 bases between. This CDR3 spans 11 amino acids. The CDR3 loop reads CATSSNYGYTF. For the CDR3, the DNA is TGTGCCACCAGTAGCAACTATGGCTACACCTTC. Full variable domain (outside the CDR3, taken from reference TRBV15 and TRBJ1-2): DAMVIQNPRYQVTQFGKPVTLSCSQTLNHNVMYWYQQKSSQAPKLLFHYYDKDFNNEADTPDNFQSRRPNTSFCFLDIRSPGLGDTAMYLCATSSNYGYTFGSGTRLTVV.

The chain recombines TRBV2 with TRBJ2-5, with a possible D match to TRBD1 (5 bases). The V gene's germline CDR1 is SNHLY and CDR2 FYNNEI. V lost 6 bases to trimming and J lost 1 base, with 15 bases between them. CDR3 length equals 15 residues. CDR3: CASRAQGRGQETQYF. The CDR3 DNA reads TGTGCCAGCAGAGCGCAGGGAAGGGGCCAAGAGACCCAGTACTTC.

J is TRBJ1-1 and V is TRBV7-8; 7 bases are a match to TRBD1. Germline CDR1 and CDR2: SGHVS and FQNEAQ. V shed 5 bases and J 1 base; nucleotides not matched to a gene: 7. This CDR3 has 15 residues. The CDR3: CASSARGGKNTEAFF. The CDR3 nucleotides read TGTGCCAGCAGCGCCCGAGGGGGCAAGAACACTGAAGCTTTCTTT. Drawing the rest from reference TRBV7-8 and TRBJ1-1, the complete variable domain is GAGVSQSPRYKVAKRGQDVALRCDPISGHVSLFWYQQALGQGPEFLTYFQNEAQLDKSGLPSDRFFAERPEGSVSTLKIQRTQQEDSAVYLCASSARGGKNTEAFFGQGTRLTVV.

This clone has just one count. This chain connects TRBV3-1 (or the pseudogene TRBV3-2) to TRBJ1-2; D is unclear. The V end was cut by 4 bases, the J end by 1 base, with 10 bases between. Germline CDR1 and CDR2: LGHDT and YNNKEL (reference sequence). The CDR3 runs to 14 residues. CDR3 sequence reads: CASSPMAGNYGYTF. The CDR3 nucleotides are TGTGCCAGCAGCCCCATGGCGGGTAACTATGGCTACACCTTC.

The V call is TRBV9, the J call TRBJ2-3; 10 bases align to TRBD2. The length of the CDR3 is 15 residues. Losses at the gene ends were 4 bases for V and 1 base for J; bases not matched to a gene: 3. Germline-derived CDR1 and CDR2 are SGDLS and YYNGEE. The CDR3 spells CASSSGTSGTDTQYF. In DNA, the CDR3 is TGTGCCAGCAGCTCGGGGACTAGCGGCACAGATACGCAGTATTTT.

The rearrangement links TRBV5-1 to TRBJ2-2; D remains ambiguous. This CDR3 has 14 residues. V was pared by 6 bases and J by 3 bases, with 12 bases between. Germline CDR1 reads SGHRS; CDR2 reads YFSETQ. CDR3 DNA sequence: TGCGCCAGCACCCCCCGCCCGGACACCGGGGAGCTGTTTTTT. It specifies CASTPRPDTGELFF.

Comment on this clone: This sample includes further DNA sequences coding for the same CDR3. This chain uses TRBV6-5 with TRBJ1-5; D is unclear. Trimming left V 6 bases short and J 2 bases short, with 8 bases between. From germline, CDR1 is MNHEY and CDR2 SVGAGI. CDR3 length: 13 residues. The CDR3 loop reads CASSESGNQPQHF. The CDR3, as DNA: TGTGCCAGCAGCGAGTCGGGCAATCAGCCCCAGCATTTT.

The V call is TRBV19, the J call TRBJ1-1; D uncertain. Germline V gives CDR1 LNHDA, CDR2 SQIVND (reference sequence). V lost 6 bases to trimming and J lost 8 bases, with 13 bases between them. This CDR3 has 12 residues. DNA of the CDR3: TGTGCCAGTAGCCTATCCCTAGGCGAAGCTTTCTTT. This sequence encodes CASSLSLGEAFF.

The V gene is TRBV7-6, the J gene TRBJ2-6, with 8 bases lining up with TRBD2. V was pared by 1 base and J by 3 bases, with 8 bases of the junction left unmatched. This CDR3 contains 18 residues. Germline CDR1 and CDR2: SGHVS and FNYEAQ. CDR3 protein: CASSLEGGGRFGANVLTF. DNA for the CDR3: TGTGCCAGCAGCTTAGAGGGCGGGGGGCGCTTTGGGGCCAACGTCCTGACTTTC.